What follows is one T cell receptor (beta chain) and its context. Its antigen is undetermined. The table came from immunoSEQ multiplex PCR; TCRdb's copy has only in-frame clones and leaves some out. The sample holds some 30,000 clones, more than 80% seen once. The sample belongs to a study of regulatory and conventional T cells in RAG deficiency. This CDR3 spans 15 amino acids. Trimming removed 8 bases from V and 7 bases from J; junction bases left unmatched: 14. In germline, CDR1 is MNHNS, CDR2 SASEGT. Study-level findings and limits: Control T-cell subsets had markedly higher Shannon entropy and lower Simpson indices than RAG-deficient patients. Other subsets showed roughly 10-fold reductions, but Treg unique TCR beta sequences fell 95 to 100-fold in these patients. Shorter CDR3s in all patient subsets; >90% Treg-Tconv overlap in Omenn.

The same specimen was also included in a second study, on regulatory T cells. That study adds: Primers: 52 TRBV forward and 13 TRBJ reverse.

Sequencing was performed on CD8+ T cells sorted from blood. This TCR derives from a human donor in good health. The rearrangement links TRBV6-1 to TRBJ1-5; TRBD1 matches 7 bases. In DNA, the CDR3 is TGTGCCAGCTTTCCAACTGACAGGGCGGGCCAGCCCCAGCATTTT. The encoded protein is CASFPTDRAGQPQHF.